These 31 T cell receptor beta chains share one sample of origin, sequenced in a study of blood T cell repertoires in COVID-19. The protocol was immunoSEQ multiplex PCR, while the TCRdb copy is restricted to in-frame clones and leaves out a portion. The table shows some 150,000 clones, with 81% occurring only once. Sequencing was done on a sample of peripheral blood. The receptors derive from a woman aged 55-70 years with active or convalescent COVID-19.

V usage is TRBV6-2 or TRBV6-3 and J usage is TRBJ1-3; TRBD1 is a possible D gene (5 bases). The CDR3 runs 17 residues. In germline, CDR1 is MNHEY, CDR2 SVGEGT. With 6 bases removed from V and 0 bases from J, the gap between germline ends came to 18 bases. For the CDR3, the DNA is TGTGCCAGCAGCCCCGGGGGAGCGCGGTACTCTGGAAACACCATATATTTT. This sequence encodes CASSPGGARYSGNTIYF.

The CDR3 coding sequence is TGTGCCACCAGTGATCTCCGGGGGGCGGACAGCGGGGAGCTGTTTTTT. This translates into CATSDLRGADSGELFF. V and J are TRBV24-1 and TRBJ2-2, with D possibly matching TRBD2 (7 bases). Germline V gene lookup returns CDR1 KGHDR and CDR2 SFDVKD. The CDR3 extends over 16 amino acids. The V and J ends lost 3 bases and 7 bases respectively, with 17 bases between them.

This clone was counted once. The chain joins TRBV28 to TRBJ1-4; TRBD1 matches 9 bases. CDR3 length equals 15 residues. Germline loops: CDR1 MDHEN, CDR2 SYDVKM. The junction had 4 bases not matched to a gene; V was cut back by 4 bases and J by 4 bases. The CDR3 protein is CASSSGQGFNEKLFF. The CDR3 DNA reads as TGTGCCAGCAGTTCGGGACAGGGTTTTAATGAAAAACTGTTTTTT.

The CDR3 coding sequence is TGTGCCAGCAGGGCCTTCGGCGGTGGGTCCTACGAGCAGTACTTC. This codes for CASRAFGGGSYEQYF. The chain recombines TRBV6-5 with TRBJ2-7; D unresolved. Trimming removed 6 bases at V and 1 base at J, with 16 bases between. CDR1 MNHEY and CDR2 SVGAGI come from the germline V gene. The CDR3 has 15 amino acids.

This clone was seen a few times. The chain has TRBV29-1 and TRBJ1-2; D unclear. The CDR3 has 13 amino acids. V lost 1 base, J lost 4 bases, and 10 bases lay in between. Germline V gene data show CDR1 as SQVTM and CDR2 as ANQGSEA. Written as DNA, the CDR3 is TGCAGCGTTGAAGTCGAAACAAGCTATGGCTACACCTTC. Translation: CSVEVETSYGYTF. Looking up the rest from reference TRBV29-1 and TRBJ1-2 gives the full variable domain: SAVISQKPSRDICQRGTSLTIQCQVDSQVTMMFWYRQQPGQSLTLIATANQGSEATYESGFVIDKFPISRPNLTFSTLTVSNMSPEDSSIYLCSVEVETSYGYTFGSGTRLTVV.

The rearrangement joins TRBV7-6 to TRBJ2-7; 7 nucleotides agree with TRBD1. V trimming: 1 base; J trimming: 6 bases; junction bases outside the gene matches: 9. Germline CDR1 is SGHVS and CDR2 is FNYEAQ. There are 15 residues in the CDR3. The CDR3 coding sequence is TGTGCCAGCAGCTTAGAGGCCCGGGACAGTCGCGAGCAGTACTTC. It is translated as CASSLEARDSREQYF.

This chain uses TRBV29-1 with TRBJ1-1; 7 nucleotides agree with TRBD1. From germline, CDR1 is SQVTM and CDR2 ANQGSEA. The J segment lost 1 base and the V segment lost 7 bases, leaving 0 bases of the junction unmatched. The CDR3 sequence is 11 residues long. This CDR3 reads CSGTGNTEAFF. DNA for the CDR3: TGCAGCGGGACAGGGAACACTGAAGCTTTCTTT.

The V call is TRBV12-3 or TRBV12-4, the J call TRBJ1-3; D uncertain. Trimming cost V 3 bases and J 10 bases, with 10 bases left between them. The CDR3 covers 12 residues. CDR3 DNA: TGTGCCAGCAGTTTGGGCGGGTCGACCATATATTTT. Its translation is CASSLGGSTIYF.

The chain couples TRBV27 to TRBJ1-5; D possibly corresponds to TRBD1 (5 bases). Germline CDR1 reads MNHEY; CDR2 reads SMNVEV (reference sequence). The CDR3 length is 17 residues. The V end was cut by 6 bases, the J end by 0 bases, with 18 bases between. CDR3 nucleotides: TGTGCCAGCAGCCCTAGTAGCGGGGACGATAGCAATCAGCCCCAGCATTTT. It encodes CASSPSSGDDSNQPQHF.

This clone was counted a few times. The chain employs TRBV20-1 and TRBJ1-2; 8 nucleotides line up with TRBD1. The germline V gene has CDR1 DFQATT and CDR2 SNEGSKA (reference sequence). The CDR3 loop spans 11 amino acids. Trimming at V came to 6 bases and at J to 8 bases, leaving 5 bases not matched to a gene. The CDR3 region is CSAGQGGGYTF. CDR3 bases: TGCAGTGCCGGACAGGGAGGAGGCTACACCTTC.

This clone was observed a single time. The chain links TRBV20-1 to TRBJ1-3; D possibly corresponds to TRBD1 (6 bases). Trimming took 3 bases from V and 1 from J, leaving 10 bases between them. The CDR3 is 14 residues long. Germline values: CDR1 DFQATT, CDR2 SNEGSKA (reference sequence). CDR3 sequence reads: CSASDRRSGNTIYF. The CDR3 region has the DNA TGCAGTGCTAGTGACAGGAGGTCTGGAAACACCATATATTTT.

The V and J genes are TRBV15 and TRBJ1-5; TRBD1 matches 10 bases. Germline CDR1 reads LNHNV; CDR2 reads YYDKDF (reference sequence). The CDR3 covers 17 residues. The J segment lost 4 bases and the V segment lost 0 bases, leaving 6 bases of the junction unmatched. CDR3 sequence reads: CATSRDRDRGRNQPQHF. Written as DNA, the CDR3 is TGTGCCACCAGCAGAGATAGGGACAGGGGTAGGAATCAGCCCCAGCATTTT. The full variable domain, with the rest looked up from reference TRBV15 and TRBJ1-5, is DAMVIQNPRYQVTQFGKPVTLSCSQTLNHNVMYWYQQKSSQAPKLLFHYYDKDFNNEADTPDNFQSRRPNTSFCFLDIRSPGLGDTAMYLCATSRDRDRGRNQPQHFGDGTRLSIL.

This clone was seen a single time. The chain combines TRBV5-1 with TRBJ2-7; weak D call: TRBD1 (6 bases). The CDR3 length is 14 residues. Germline assignment: CDR1 SGHRS and CDR2 YFSETQ. Trimming pared 9 bases from V and 0 bases from J, leaving 16 bases between. In DNA form, the CDR3 reads TGCGCCACCCGCGGACAGCCTCTCTCCTACGAGCAGTACTTC. It encodes CATRGQPLSYEQYF.

The chain has TRBV7-2 and TRBJ2-1, with 7 bases aligning to TRBD2. After removal of 1 base from V and 4 bases from J, the junction contained 4 bases not matched to a gene. The germline gives CDR1 SGHTA, CDR2 FQGNSA. The CDR3 length is 15 residues. The DNA for the CDR3 is TGTGCCAGCAGCTTAGTCGGCGGGAGTTACAATGAGCAGTTCTTC. This encodes CASSLVGGSYNEQFF.

V and J are TRBV6-5 and TRBJ1-2; weak D call: TRBD1 (5 bases). Trimming took off 6 bases at V and 2 bases at J, with 13 bases between the two ends. The germline V gene encodes CDR1 MNHEY and CDR2 SVGAGI. The CDR3 covers 14 residues. In DNA form, the CDR3 reads TGTGCCAGCAGAAGACCGGGGGTGAACTATGGCTACACCTTC. Translated: CASRRPGVNYGYTF.

This sequence joins TRBV15 and TRBJ2-3; weak D call: TRBD1 (5 bases). This CDR3 is 14 amino acids long. V shed 3 bases and J shed 6 bases, with 13 bases lying between them. Germline CDR1 and CDR2: LNHNV and YYDKDF (reference sequence). CDR3 DNA: TGTGCCACCAGCAGTCTGGGTCCAGGGGATACGCAGTATTTT. It is translated as CATSSLGPGDTQYF.

A remark on this clone: The final CDR3 position lacks the conserved phenylalanine or tryptophan, pointing to a likely read error. The DNA is omitted, as the CDR3 cannot be located on it reliably, and the CDR3 follows TCRdb's listing. The V and J genes are TRBV12-5 and TRBJ1-2; TRBD1, the D gene given by the table, was not confirmed from the DNA. CDR1 and CDR2 (germline): LGHNT, FRNRAP. The CDR3 comprises 9 residues, both ends counted. CDR3 region: CASPQPRGL.

This sequence joins TRBV27 and TRBJ1-5, with D perhaps TRBD1 (6 bases). V shed 5 bases and J shed 0 bases, with 14 bases lying between them. CDR1 and CDR2 (germline): MNHEY, SMNVEV (reference sequence). This CDR3 contains 16 residues. The DNA for the CDR3 is TGTGCCAGCAGTCCCCTTCAGGGGATTAGCAATCAGCCCCAGCATTTT. Encoded protein: CASSPLQGISNQPQHF.

This sequence joins TRBV4-2 and TRBJ2-3; perhaps TRBD2 as D (5 bases). This CDR3 region has 14 residues. Germline CDR1 LGHNA, CDR2 YNFKEQ. The germline V and J ends were trimmed by 0 bases and 7 bases, with 11 bases remaining between them. The CDR3 loop is CASSQETRSNTQYF. CDR3 nucleotide sequence: TGTGCCAGCAGCCAAGAAACTAGATCTAATACGCAGTATTTT.

The rearrangement joins TRBV7-2 to TRBJ1-1; D call uncertain. CDR3 length: 12 amino acids. Germline V gives CDR1 SGHTA, CDR2 FQGNSA. Trimming left V 5 bases short and J 7 bases short, with 11 bases between. Written as DNA, the CDR3 is TGTGCCAGCAGCCCCAGCACAGTTGAAGCTTTCTTT. Protein product: CASSPSTVEAFF.

In DNA, the CDR3 is TGTGCCAGCTCACAGGACCAACAGGGCATGGATTCACCCCTCCACTTT. It translates to CASSQDQQGMDSPLHF. The chain is built from TRBV18 and TRBJ1-6; D is possibly TRBD1 (6 bases). The CDR3 sequence is 16 residues long. Germline values: CDR1 KGHSH, CDR2 LQKENI. Trimming cost V 4 bases and J 8 bases, with 18 bases left between them.

The chain links TRBV5-1 to TRBJ1-1; the D gene is possibly TRBD1 (5 bases). Germline CDR1 SGHRS, CDR2 YFSETQ. This CDR3 region has 13 residues. Trimming removed 4 bases from V and 3 bases from J, with 10 bases in between. The CDR3 DNA reads as TGCGCCAGCAGCCCCGAAGGGGACACTGAAGCTTTCTTT. Translation: CASSPEGDTEAFF.

V gene TRBV2 combines with J gene TRBJ2-3; 7 nucleotides line up with TRBD2. CDR1 is SNHLY and CDR2 is FYNNEI in the germline V gene. V trimming: 9 bases; J trimming: 0 bases; junction bases outside the gene matches: 9. The CDR3 runs 15 residues. In nucleotides, the CDR3 is TGTGCCAGACGGACCGGGACTACTAGCACAGATACGCAGTATTTT. This codes for CARRTGTTSTDTQYF.

The chain has TRBV10-3 and TRBJ2-1; D is possibly TRBD1 (6 bases). Deletions cut 2 bases from V and 4 bases from J, with 15 bases between. The CDR3 totals 16 residues. Germline V gives CDR1 ENHRY, CDR2 SYGVKD. The CDR3 sequence: CAISEDRSGAYNEQFF. Written as DNA, the CDR3 is TGTGCCATCAGTGAGGACAGGTCAGGCGCTTACAATGAGCAGTTCTTC.

J is TRBJ2-5 and V is TRBV29-1; possible D gene TRBD2, 5 bases. CDR3 length equals 12 residues. CDR1 is SQVTM, CDR2 ANQGSEA, per germline. V lost 5 bases and J lost 2, with 9 bases in between. As DNA, the CDR3 is TGCAGCGTTATCGAGGGACAAGAGACCCAGTACTTC. This gives the protein CSVIEGQETQYF.

V and J are TRBV7-3 and TRBJ1-3; 11 bases agree with TRBD1. Germline assignment: CDR1 SGHTA and CDR2 FQGTGA. V lost 5 bases, J lost 0 bases, and 6 bases stayed unmatched. CDR3 size: 17 residues. CDR3 nucleotides: TGTGCCAGCAGCCCGGGACAGGGGGAGAACTCTGGAAACACCATATATTTT. Translated: CASSPGQGENSGNTIYF.

The rearrangement uses TRBV7-2 and TRBJ1-5, with a possible D match to TRBD1 (5 bases). Per germline, CDR1 SGHTA and CDR2 FQGNSA. This CDR3 comprises 18 residues. The ends were cut back, 4 bases at V and 0 bases at J, with 19 bases in the middle. The chain's CDR3 is CASSSSWGGEVSNQPQHF. The CDR3 DNA is TGTGCCAGCAGCTCAAGTTGGGGCGGGGAAGTTAGCAATCAGCCCCAGCATTTT.

The gene calls are TRBV3-1 (or the pseudogene TRBV3-2) and TRBJ1-2; TRBD1 agrees at 8 bases. CDR3 length equals 15 residues. Trimming at V came to 2 bases and at J to 8 bases, leaving 10 bases not matched to a gene. Germline CDR1 is LGHDT and CDR2 is YNNKEL (reference sequence). As DNA, the CDR3 is TGTGCCAGCAGCCAAACCGGGCAGGGGGCTTCCGGCTACACCTTC. Amino acid sequence: CASSQTGQGASGYTF.

This clone was picked up a small number of times. Other DNA sequences from this sample encode an identical CDR3 as well. The chain couples TRBV5-4 to TRBJ2-5; 7 nucleotides match TRBD1. V was pared by 4 bases and J by 1 base, with 1 base of the junction left unmatched. This CDR3 contains 13 residues. The germline V gene encodes CDR1 SGHNT and CDR2 YYREEE (reference sequence). CDR3 sequence reads: CASSRDSQETQYF. As DNA, the CDR3 is TGTGCCAGCAGCAGGGACAGCCAAGAGACCCAGTACTTC.

The CDR3 DNA sequence: TGCAGCGTTGTGGGGGACAGGAAGAACTACGAGCAGTACTTC. Residues: CSVVGDRKNYEQYF. The chain employs TRBV29-1 and TRBJ2-7; 8 bases match TRBD1. The germline CDR1 and CDR2 sequences are SQVTM and ANQGSEA. Unmatched junction bases numbered 8, after V lost 4 bases and J lost 3 bases. The CDR3 spans 14 residues.

This clone was seen only once. This sequence joins TRBV18 and TRBJ2-3, with a tentative D call TRBD1 (5 bases). V was cut by 2 bases and J by 3 bases, with 9 bases left in between. Germline CDR1 KGHSH, CDR2 LQKENI. CDR3 length: 14 residues. CDR3 sequence: CASSPDSRTDTQYF. The CDR3 coding sequence is TGTGCCAGCTCACCAGACAGCAGAACAGATACGCAGTATTTT.